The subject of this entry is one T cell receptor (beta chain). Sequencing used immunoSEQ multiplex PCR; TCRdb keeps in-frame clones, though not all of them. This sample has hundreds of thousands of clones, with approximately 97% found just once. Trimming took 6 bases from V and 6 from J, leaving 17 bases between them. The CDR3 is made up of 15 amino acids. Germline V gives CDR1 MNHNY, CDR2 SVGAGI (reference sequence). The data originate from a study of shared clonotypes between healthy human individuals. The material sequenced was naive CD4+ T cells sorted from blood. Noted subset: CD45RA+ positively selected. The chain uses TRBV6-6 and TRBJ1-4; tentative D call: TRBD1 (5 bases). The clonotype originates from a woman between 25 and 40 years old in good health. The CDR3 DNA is TGTGCCAGCAGCCTAGTCAGGGTCGGTTATGAAAAACTGTTTTTT. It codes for CASSLVRVGYEKLFF.